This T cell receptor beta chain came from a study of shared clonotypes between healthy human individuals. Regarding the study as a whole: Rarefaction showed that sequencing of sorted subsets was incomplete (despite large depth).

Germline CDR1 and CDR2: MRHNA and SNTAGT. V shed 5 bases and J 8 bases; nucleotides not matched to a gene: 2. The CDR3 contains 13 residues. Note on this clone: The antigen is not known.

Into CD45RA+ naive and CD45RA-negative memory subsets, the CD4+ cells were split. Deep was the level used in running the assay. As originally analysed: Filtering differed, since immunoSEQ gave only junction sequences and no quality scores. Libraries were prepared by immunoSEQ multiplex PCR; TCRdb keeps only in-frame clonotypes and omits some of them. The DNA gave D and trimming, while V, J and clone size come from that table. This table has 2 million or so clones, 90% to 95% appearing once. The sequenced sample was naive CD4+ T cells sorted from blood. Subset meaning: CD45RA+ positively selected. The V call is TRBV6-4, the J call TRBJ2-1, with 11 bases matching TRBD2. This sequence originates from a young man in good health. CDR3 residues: CASSSSGRDEQFF. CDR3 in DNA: TGTGCCAGCAGTAGTAGCGGGAGGGATGAGCAGTTCTTC.